Sequencing of this T cell receptor beta chain was carried out in a study of control samples from healthy donors and cancer patients. Produced via immunoSEQ multiplex PCR; TCRdb's table is partial and in-frame only. Among more than 85,000 clones listed, around nine tenths were seen once. This CDR3 spans 15 amino acids. The V gene end was trimmed by 8 bases and the J gene end by 7 bases; junction bases not matched to a gene: 9. CDR1 is SGHAT and CDR2 is FQNNGV in the germline V gene. This clone was seen a handful of times. The chain carries TRBV11-2 and TRBJ2-1; 12 positions match TRBD2. This sequence originates from a woman between 50 and 59 years old in good health. Sequencing input: blood. The CDR3 DNA reads as TGTGCCAGCGTCCCCGGGACTAGCGGGCTTAATGAGCAGTTCTTC. It specifies CASVPGTSGLNEQFF.